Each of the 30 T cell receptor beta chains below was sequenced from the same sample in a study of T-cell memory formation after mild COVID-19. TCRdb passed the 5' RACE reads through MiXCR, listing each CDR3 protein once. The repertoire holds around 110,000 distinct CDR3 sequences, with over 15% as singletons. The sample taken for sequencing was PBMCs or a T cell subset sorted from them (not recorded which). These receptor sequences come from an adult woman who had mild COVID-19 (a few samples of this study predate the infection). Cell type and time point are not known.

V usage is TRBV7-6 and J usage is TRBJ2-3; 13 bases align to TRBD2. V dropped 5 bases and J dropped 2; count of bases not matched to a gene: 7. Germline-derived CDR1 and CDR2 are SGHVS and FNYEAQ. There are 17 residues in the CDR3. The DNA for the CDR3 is TGTGCCAGCAGCCCTGGACTAGCGGGAGTTGTCACAGATACGCAGTATTTT. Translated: CASSPGLAGVVTDTQYF.

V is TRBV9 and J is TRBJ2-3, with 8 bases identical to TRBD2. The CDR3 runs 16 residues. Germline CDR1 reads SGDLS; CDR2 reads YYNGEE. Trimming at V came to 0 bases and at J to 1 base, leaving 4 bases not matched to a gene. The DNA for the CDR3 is TGTGCCAGCAGCGTAGATGGTAGCGGGGGCACAGATACGCAGTATTTT. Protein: CASSVDGSGGTDTQYF.

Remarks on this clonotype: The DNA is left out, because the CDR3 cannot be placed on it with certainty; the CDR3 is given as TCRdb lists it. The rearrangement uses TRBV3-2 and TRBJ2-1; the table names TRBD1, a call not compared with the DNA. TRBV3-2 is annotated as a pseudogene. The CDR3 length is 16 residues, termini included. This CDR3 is CASSQFGQGAYNEQFF.

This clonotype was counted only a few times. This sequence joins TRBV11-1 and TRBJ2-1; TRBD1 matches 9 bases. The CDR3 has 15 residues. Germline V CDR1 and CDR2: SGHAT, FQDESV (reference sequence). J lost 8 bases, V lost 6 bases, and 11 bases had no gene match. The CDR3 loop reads CASRGRTGDPHEQFF. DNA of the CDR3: TGTGCCAGCAGGGGACGGACAGGGGACCCCCATGAGCAGTTCTTC.

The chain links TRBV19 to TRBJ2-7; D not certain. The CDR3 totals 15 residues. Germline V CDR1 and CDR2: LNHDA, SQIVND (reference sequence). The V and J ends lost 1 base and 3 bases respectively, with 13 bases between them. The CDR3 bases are TGTGCCAGTAGTATAGTTACCGGGCAGAACTACGAGCAGTACTTC. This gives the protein CASSIVTGQNYEQYF.

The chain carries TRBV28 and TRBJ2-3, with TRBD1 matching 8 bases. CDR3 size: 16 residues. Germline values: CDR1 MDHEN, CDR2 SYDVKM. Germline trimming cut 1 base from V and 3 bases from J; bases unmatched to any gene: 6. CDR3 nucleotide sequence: TGTGCCAGCAGTTTATTTGACAGGGGATGGACAGATACGCAGTATTTT. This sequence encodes CASSLFDRGWTDTQYF. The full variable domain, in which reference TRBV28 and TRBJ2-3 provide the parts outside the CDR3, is DVKVTQSSRYLVKRTGEKVFLECVQDMDHENMFWYRQDPGLGLRLIYFSYDVKMKEKGDIPEGYSVSREKKERFSLILESASTNQTSMYLCASSLFDRGWTDTQYFGPGTRLTVL.

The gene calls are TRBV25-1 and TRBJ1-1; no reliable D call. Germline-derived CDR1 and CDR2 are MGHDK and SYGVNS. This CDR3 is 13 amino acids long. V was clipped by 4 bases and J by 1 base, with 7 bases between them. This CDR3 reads CASSAPWNTEAFF. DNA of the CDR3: TGTGCCAGCAGTGCCCCGTGGAACACTGAAGCTTTCTTT.

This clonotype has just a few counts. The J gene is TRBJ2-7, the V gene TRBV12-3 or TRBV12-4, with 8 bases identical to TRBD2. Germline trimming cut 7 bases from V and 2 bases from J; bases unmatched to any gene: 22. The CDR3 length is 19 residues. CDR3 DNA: TGTGCCAGCAACGTAGGGGCGGGAGGCGCAGAAAAGATTACCTACGAGCAGTACTTC. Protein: CASNVGAGGAEKITYEQYF.

For the CDR3, the DNA is TGCGCCAGCAGCGCGGACAGGTCGGGCACTGAAGCTTTCTTT. Translation gives CASSADRSGTEAFF. The V gene is TRBV5-1, the J gene TRBJ1-1; 7 positions agree with TRBD1. The CDR3 runs to 14 residues. V lost 4 bases to trimming and J lost 4 bases; unmatched junction nucleotides: 7. Germline assignment: CDR1 SGHRS and CDR2 YFSETQ. Combining the CDR3 with reference TRBV5-1 and TRBJ1-1 gives the whole variable domain KAGVTQTPRYLIKTRGQQVTLSCSPISGHRSVSWYQQTPGQGLQFLFEYFSETQRNKGNFPGRFSGRQFSNSRSEMNVSTLELGDSALYLCASSADRSGTEAFFGQGTRLTVV.

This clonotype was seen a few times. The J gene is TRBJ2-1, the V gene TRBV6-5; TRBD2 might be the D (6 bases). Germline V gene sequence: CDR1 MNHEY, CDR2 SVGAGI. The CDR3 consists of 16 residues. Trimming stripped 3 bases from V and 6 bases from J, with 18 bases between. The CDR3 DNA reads TGTGCCAGCAGTTATAGCCCCCCAATCGGGAGCAATGAGCAGTTCTTC. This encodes CASSYSPPIGSNEQFF.

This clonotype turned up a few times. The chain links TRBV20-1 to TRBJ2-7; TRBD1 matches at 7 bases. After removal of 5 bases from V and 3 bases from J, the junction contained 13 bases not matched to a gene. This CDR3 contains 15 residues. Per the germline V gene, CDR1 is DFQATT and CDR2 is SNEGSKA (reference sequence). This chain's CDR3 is CSARVPGTAVYEQYF. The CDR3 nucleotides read TGCAGTGCTCGGGTGCCCGGGACAGCGGTCTACGAGCAGTACTTC.

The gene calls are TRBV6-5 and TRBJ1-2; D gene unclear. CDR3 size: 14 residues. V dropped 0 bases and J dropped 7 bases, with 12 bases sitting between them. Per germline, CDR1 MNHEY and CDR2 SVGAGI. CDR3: CASSYSIAAGGYTF. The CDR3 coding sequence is TGTGCCAGCAGTTACTCGATAGCAGCGGGTGGCTACACCTTC.

The chain's CDR3 is CASSHGHDYEQYF. Here the CDR3 DNA reads TGTGCCAGCAGCCATGGGCATGACTACGAGCAGTACTTC. This sequence joins TRBV6-6 and TRBJ2-7; no firm D call. The CDR3 is 13 residues long. Trimming pared 6 bases from V and 3 bases from J, leaving 12 bases between. Germline CDR1 MNHNY, CDR2 SVGAGI (reference sequence).

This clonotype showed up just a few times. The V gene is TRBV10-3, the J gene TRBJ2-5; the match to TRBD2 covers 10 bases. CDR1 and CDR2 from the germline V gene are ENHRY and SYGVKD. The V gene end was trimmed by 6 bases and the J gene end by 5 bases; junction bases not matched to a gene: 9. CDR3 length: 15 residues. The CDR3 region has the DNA TGTGCCATCAGCACTGGGACTAGCGTACGGGAGACCCAGTACTTC. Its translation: CAISTGTSVRETQYF.

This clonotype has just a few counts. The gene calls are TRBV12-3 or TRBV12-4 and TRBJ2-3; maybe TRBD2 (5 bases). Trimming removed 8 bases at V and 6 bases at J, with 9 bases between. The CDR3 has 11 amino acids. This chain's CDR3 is CASGGWDTQYF. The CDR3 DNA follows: TGTGCCAGCGGAGGTTGGGATACGCAGTATTTT.

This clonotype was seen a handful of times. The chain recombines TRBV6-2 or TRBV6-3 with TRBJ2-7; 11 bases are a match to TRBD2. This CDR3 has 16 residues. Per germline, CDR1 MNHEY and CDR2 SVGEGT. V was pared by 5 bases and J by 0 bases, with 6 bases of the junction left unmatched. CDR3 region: CASSALTSGSSYEQYF. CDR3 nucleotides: TGTGCCAGCAGTGCGTTAACTAGCGGGAGCTCCTACGAGCAGTACTTC.

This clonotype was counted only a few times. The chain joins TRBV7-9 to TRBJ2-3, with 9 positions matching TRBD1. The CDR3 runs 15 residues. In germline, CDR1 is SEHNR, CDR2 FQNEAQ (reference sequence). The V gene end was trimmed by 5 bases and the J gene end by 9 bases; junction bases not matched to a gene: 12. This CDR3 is CASSHRDRVVRTQYF. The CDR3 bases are TGTGCCAGCAGCCACCGGGACAGGGTGGTTCGGACGCAGTATTTT.

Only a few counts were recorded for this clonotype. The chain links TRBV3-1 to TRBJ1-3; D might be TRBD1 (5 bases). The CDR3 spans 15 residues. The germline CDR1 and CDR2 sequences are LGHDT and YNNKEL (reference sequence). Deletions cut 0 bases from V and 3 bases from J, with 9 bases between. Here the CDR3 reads CASSQDTGDGNTIYF. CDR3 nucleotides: TGTGCCAGCAGCCAAGACACAGGTGATGGAAACACCATATATTTT.

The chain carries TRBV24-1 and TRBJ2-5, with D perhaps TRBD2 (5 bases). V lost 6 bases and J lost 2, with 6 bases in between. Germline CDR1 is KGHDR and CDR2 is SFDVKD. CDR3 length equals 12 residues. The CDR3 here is CATSPGQETQYF. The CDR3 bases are TGTGCCACCAGTCCGGGGCAAGAGACCCAGTACTTC.

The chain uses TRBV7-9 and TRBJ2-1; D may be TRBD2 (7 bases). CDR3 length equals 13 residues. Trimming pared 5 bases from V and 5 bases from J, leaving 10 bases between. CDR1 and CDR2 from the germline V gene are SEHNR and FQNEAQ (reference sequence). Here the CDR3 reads CASSGGANNEQFF. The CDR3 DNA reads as TGTGCCAGCAGCGGGGGGGCTAACAATGAGCAGTTCTTC.

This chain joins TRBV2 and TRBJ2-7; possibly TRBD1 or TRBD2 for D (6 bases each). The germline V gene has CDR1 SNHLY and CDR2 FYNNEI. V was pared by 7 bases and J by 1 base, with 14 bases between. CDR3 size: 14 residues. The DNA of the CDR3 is TGTGCCAGCACTGTTCGGGGGCCATCCTACGAGCAGTACTTC. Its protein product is CASTVRGPSYEQYF.

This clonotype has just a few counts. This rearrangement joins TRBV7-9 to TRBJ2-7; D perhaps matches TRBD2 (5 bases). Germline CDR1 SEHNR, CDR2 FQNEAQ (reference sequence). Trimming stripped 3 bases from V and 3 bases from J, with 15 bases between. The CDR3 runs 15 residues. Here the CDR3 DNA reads TGTGCCAGCAGCTTCCGGGGTGGGGATCTCTACGAGCAGTACTTC. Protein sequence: CASSFRGGDLYEQYF. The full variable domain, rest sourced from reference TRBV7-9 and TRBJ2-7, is DTGVSQNPRHKITKRGQNVTFRCDPISEHNRLYWYRQTLGQGPEFLTYFQNEAQLEKSRLLSDRFSAERPKGSFSTLEIQRTEQGDSAMYLCASSFRGGDLYEQYFGPGTRLTVT.

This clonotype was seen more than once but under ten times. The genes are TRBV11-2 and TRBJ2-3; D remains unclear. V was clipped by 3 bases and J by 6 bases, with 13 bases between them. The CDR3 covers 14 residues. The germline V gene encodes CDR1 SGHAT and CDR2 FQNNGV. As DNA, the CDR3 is TGTGCCAGCAGCTTGACAACGCTGAGGGATACGCAGTATTTT. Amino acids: CASSLTTLRDTQYF.

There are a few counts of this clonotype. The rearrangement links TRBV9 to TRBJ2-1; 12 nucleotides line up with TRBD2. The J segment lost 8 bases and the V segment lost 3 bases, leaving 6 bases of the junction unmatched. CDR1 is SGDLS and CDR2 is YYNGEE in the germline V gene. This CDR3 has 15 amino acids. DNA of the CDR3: TGTGCCAGCAGCGCCCGACTAGCGGGAGTCGATGAGCAGTTCTTC. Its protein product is CASSARLAGVDEQFF.

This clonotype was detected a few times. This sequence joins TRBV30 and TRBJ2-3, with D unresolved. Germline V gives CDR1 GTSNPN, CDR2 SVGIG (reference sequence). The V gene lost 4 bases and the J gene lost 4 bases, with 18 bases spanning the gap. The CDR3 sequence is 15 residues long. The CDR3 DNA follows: TGTGCCTGGATGAGAATCGGTGGGCCTTCAGATACGCAGTATTTT. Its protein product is CAWMRIGGPSDTQYF.

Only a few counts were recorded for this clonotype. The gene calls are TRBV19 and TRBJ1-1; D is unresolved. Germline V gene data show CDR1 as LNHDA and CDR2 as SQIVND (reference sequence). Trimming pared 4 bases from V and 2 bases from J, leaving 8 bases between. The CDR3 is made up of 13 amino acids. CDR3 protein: CASSRSSNTEAFF. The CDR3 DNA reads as TGTGCCAGTAGTAGATCCAGCAACACTGAAGCTTTCTTT.

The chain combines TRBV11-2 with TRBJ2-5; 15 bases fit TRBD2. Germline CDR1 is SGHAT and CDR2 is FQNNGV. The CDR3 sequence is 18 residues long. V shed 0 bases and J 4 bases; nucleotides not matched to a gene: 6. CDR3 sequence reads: CASSLDGLAGGFRETQYF. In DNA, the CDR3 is TGTGCCAGCAGCTTAGATGGACTAGCGGGGGGGTTTCGAGAGACCCAGTACTTC.

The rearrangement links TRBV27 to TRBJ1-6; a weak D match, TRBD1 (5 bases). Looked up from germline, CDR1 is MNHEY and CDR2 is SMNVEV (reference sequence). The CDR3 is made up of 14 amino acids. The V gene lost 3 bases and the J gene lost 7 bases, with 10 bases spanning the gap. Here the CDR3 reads CASSFGQGNSPLHF. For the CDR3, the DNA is TGTGCCAGCAGTTTCGGGCAGGGAAATTCACCCCTCCACTTT.

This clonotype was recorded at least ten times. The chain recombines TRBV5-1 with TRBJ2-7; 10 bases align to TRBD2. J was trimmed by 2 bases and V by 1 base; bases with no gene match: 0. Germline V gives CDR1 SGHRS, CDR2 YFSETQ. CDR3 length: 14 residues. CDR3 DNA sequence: TGCGCCAGCAGCTTGACTAGCGGGACCTACGAGCAGTACTTC. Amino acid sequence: CASSLTSGTYEQYF.

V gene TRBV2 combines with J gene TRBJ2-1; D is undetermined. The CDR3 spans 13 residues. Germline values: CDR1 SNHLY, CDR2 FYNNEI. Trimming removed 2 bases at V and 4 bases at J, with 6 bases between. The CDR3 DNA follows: TGTGCCAGCAGTGAAAGGCAGTACAATGAGCAGTTCTTC. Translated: CASSERQYNEQFF. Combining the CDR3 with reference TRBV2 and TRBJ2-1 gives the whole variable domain EPEVTQTPSHQVTQMGQEVILRCVPISNHLYFYWYRQILGQKVEFLVSFYNNEISEKSEIFDDQFSVERPDGSNFTLKIRSTKLEDSAMYFCASSERQYNEQFFGPGTRLTVL.